The 26 T cell receptor beta chains reported below all come from one sample, sequenced in a study of T cell responses to AZD1222 COVID-19 vaccine. Profiling relied on immunoSEQ multiplex PCR, and the TCRdb table lists in-frame clones only, not all of them. This table has around 130,000 clones, 80% to 90% appearing once. The source material was peripheral blood, sampled 28 days after the second AZD1222 dose. These receptors all stem from an adult who received the AZD1222 COVID-19 vaccine.

A single count supports this clone. V usage is TRBV7-6 and J usage is TRBJ1-1; D gene uncertain. Trimming pared 6 bases from V and 4 bases from J, leaving 6 bases between. Germline values: CDR1 SGHVS, CDR2 FNYEAQ. The CDR3 is made up of 11 amino acids. Here the CDR3 DNA reads TGTGCCAGCAGACGAAGCACTGAAGCTTTCTTT. This translates into CASRRSTEAFF.

This clone was detected once. This chain joins TRBV10-2 and TRBJ2-7; either TRBD1 or TRBD2 may fit D (5 bases each). The germline gives CDR1 WSHSY, CDR2 SAAADI. The CDR3 has 12 amino acids. Trimming shortened V by 8 bases and J by 3 bases, and 11 bases separated the two germline ends. CDR3 bases: TGCGCCAGCCGGGACGGACTCTACGAGCAGTACTTC. It codes for CASRDGLYEQYF.

The chain is built from TRBV5-1 and TRBJ1-2; a weak D match, TRBD1 (6 bases). CDR1 and CDR2 from the germline V gene are SGHRS and YFSETQ. This CDR3 has 13 residues. V dropped 4 bases and J dropped 3 bases, with 10 bases sitting between them. The CDR3 DNA is TGCGCCAGCAGCGTCGCAGGGGACTATGGCTACACCTTC. Its translation is CASSVAGDYGYTF.

V gene TRBV6-1 combines with J gene TRBJ1-1, with D perhaps TRBD1 (6 bases). V lost 3 bases, J lost 4 bases, and 12 bases lay in between. The CDR3 totals 14 residues. Germline CDR1 reads MNHNS; CDR2 reads SASEGT. The CDR3 here is CASSDTQGRTEAFF. The CDR3 coding sequence is TGTGCCAGCAGTGACACGCAGGGGCGCACTGAAGCTTTCTTT.

The rearrangement joins TRBV5-1 to TRBJ1-4; D is unresolved. CDR1 is SGHRS, CDR2 YFSETQ, per germline. V was trimmed by 3 bases and J by 7 bases, leaving 13 bases between them. The CDR3 spans 14 residues. The CDR3 region has the DNA TGCGCCAGCAGCTCCGAGATAGGCGGTGAAAAACTGTTTTTT. Protein: CASSSEIGGEKLFF.

The chain combines TRBV18 with TRBJ1-3, with no clear D. Trimming took 3 bases from V and 0 from J, leaving 6 bases between them. Germline CDR1 and CDR2: KGHSH and LQKENI. The CDR3 has 14 amino acids. The CDR3 DNA reads as TGTGCCAGCTCACCGGCATACTCTGGAAACACCATATATTTT. This codes for CASSPAYSGNTIYF.

This clone was recorded once. The V gene is TRBV11-3, the J gene TRBJ1-3, with D possibly TRBD1 on 6 matching bases. In germline, CDR1 is SGHNT, CDR2 YENEEA. The CDR3 covers 16 residues. Trimming took 5 bases from V and 0 from J, leaving 14 bases between them. The DNA for the CDR3 is TGTGCCAGCAGCCTAGGACAGCCGAGCTCTGGAAACACCATATATTTT. Its translation: CASSLGQPSSGNTIYF.

This clone was seen once. The chain uses TRBV10-1 and TRBJ1-4; 9 bases match TRBD1. In germline, CDR1 is WNHNN, CDR2 SYGVQD (reference sequence). V was clipped by 5 bases and J by 5 bases; unmatched bases: 3. The CDR3 totals 14 residues. CDR3 nucleotide sequence: TGCGCCAGCAGTCCGACAGGGGGGAATGAAAAACTGTTTTTT. It is translated as CASSPTGGNEKLFF.

The chain uses TRBV3-1 (or the pseudogene TRBV3-2) and TRBJ2-5; D gene ambiguous. The V end lost 0 bases, the J end lost 2 bases, and 7 bases lay between the germline ends. This CDR3 is built from 14 residues. Germline CDR1 LGHDT, CDR2 YNNKEL (reference sequence). This CDR3 reads CASSQDTVQETQYF. The CDR3 bases are TGTGCCAGCAGCCAAGACACCGTACAAGAGACCCAGTACTTC.

V and J are TRBV29-1 and TRBJ1-1; D call uncertain. V lost 4 bases and J lost 4, with 7 bases in between. The CDR3 contains 11 residues. Germline assignment: CDR1 SQVTM and CDR2 ANQGSEA. The CDR3 DNA follows: TGCAGCGTTGGGTCACCCACTGAAGCTTTCTTT. Translation: CSVGSPTEAFF.

CDR3 DNA sequence: TGCGCCAGCAGCCTGGAAGGGGAAGGCTACACCTTC. This codes for CASSLEGEGYTF. This chain joins TRBV5-1 and TRBJ1-2; a possible D gene is TRBD1 (5 bases). The V end was cut by 4 bases, the J end by 8 bases, with 12 bases between. Germline assignment: CDR1 SGHRS and CDR2 YFSETQ. This CDR3 comprises 12 residues.

The rearrangement uses TRBV10-2 and TRBJ1-5; the D is unclear. Per the germline V gene, CDR1 is WSHSY and CDR2 is SAAADI. The V end was cut by 0 bases, the J end by 15 bases, with 15 bases between. The CDR3 is 13 amino acids. Here the CDR3 reads CASSESETVLMHF. The CDR3 DNA follows: TGCGCCAGCAGTGAGTCGGAAACCGTACTTATGCATTTT.

The chain carries TRBV7-6 and TRBJ1-4, with 8 bases identical to TRBD1. Per the germline V gene, CDR1 is SGHVS and CDR2 is FNYEAQ. CDR3 length: 15 amino acids. The trim removed 5 bases at V and 8 bases at J, leaving 10 bases unmatched. The CDR3 DNA reads as TGTGCCAGCAGCCCTGGGACAGGTGAATGGGAAAAACTGTTTTTT. Protein product: CASSPGTGEWEKLFF.

This clone was detected only a few times. The CDR3 loop is CASDSFGQPQHF. Written as DNA, the CDR3 is TGTGCCAGCGACAGTTTCGGGCAGCCCCAGCATTTT. This chain joins TRBV7-9 and TRBJ1-5, with D possibly being TRBD1 (5 bases). The CDR3 consists of 12 residues. Germline V gives CDR1 SEHNR, CDR2 FQNEAQ (reference sequence). V lost 8 bases, J lost 7 bases, and 12 bases lay in between.

This clone appeared once. This rearrangement joins TRBV4-3 to TRBJ1-2; the match to TRBD1 covers 7 bases. The CDR3 spans 18 residues. From germline, CDR1 is LGHNA and CDR2 YSLEER. The V and J ends lost 0 bases and 7 bases, in that order; junction bases with no gene match: 17. CDR3 nucleotides: TGCGCCAGCAGCCAAGATACGGCAGGGGGGACCCACTATAGTGGCTACACCTTC. It specifies CASSQDTAGGTHYSGYTF.

The count of this clone is one. The chain uses TRBV6-5 and TRBJ1-4, with D hard to call. The CDR3 totals 14 residues. Germline V gene sequence: CDR1 MNHEY, CDR2 SVGAGI. Trimming removed 2 bases at V and 8 bases at J, with 12 bases between. The CDR3 is CASSYEVGREKLFF. The CDR3 DNA reads as TGTGCCAGCAGTTACGAGGTGGGAAGAGAAAAACTGTTTTTT.

V gene TRBV7-6 combines with J gene TRBJ1-3; D call uncertain. Trimming took 2 bases from V and 0 from J, leaving 11 bases between them. The CDR3 has 16 residues. Germline V gives CDR1 SGHVS, CDR2 FNYEAQ. The CDR3 region is CASSLTQLLSGNTIYF. In nucleotides, the CDR3 is TGTGCCAGCAGCTTAACCCAGTTACTCTCTGGAAACACCATATATTTT. Filled out from reference TRBV7-6 and TRBJ1-3, the complete variable domain reads GAGVSQSPRYKVTKRGQDVALRCDPISGHVSLYWYRQALGQGPEFLTYFNYEAQQDKSGLPNDRFSAERPEGSISTLTIQRTEQRDSAMYRCASSLTQLLSGNTIYFGEGSWLTVV.

The rearrangement uses TRBV7-2 and TRBJ1-6, with D possibly TRBD1 on 5 matching bases. This CDR3 has 14 amino acids. Germline CDR1 is SGHTA and CDR2 is FQGNSA. Trimming pared 5 bases from V and 9 bases from J, leaving 14 bases between. CDR3 protein: CASSTAGTSSPLHF. The CDR3 nucleotides are TGTGCCAGCAGCACCGCGGGGACCTCTTCACCCCTCCACTTT. Drawing the rest from reference TRBV7-2 and TRBJ1-6, the complete variable domain is GAGVSQSPSNKVTEKGKDVELRCDPISGHTALYWYRQSLGQGLEFLIYFQGNSAPDKSGLPSDRFSAERTGGSVSTLTIQRTQQEDSAVYLCASSTAGTSSPLHFGNGTRLTVT.

This clone was seen once. CDR3 sequence reads: CASSSQVNTEAFF. The DNA of the CDR3 is TGTGCCAGCAGCTCCCAGGTGAACACTGAAGCTTTCTTT. The chain employs TRBV5-4 and TRBJ1-1, with D unresolved. The CDR3 is 13 amino acids. Trimming took 3 bases from V and 0 from J, leaving 6 bases between them. Germline V gene data show CDR1 as SGHNT and CDR2 as YYREEE (reference sequence). Variable domain in full (rest from reference TRBV5-4 and TRBJ1-1): ETGVTQSPTHLIKTRGQQVTLRCSSQSGHNTVSWYQQALGQGPQFIFQYYREEENGRGNFPPRFSGLQFPNYSSELNVNALELDDSALYLCASSSQVNTEAFFGQGTRLTVV.

The V and J genes are TRBV5-1 and TRBJ2-1, with TRBD2 matching 12 bases. This CDR3 has 15 amino acids. The V segment lost 6 bases and the J segment 8 bases; nucleotides outside the gene matches: 9. Germline CDR1 is SGHRS and CDR2 is YFSETQ. CDR3 protein: CASTLAGGSWDEQFF. In DNA, the CDR3 is TGCGCCAGCACACTAGCGGGGGGATCCTGGGATGAGCAGTTCTTC.

The chain uses TRBV19 and TRBJ1-6; tentatively, D is TRBD1 (5 bases). V was pared by 5 bases and J by 6 bases, with 11 bases between. The CDR3 consists of 14 residues. Germline V gives CDR1 LNHDA, CDR2 SQIVND (reference sequence). This chain's CDR3 is CASSGTGGNSPLHF. CDR3 DNA sequence: TGTGCCAGTAGTGGGACTGGGGGTAATTCACCCCTCCACTTT. Combining the CDR3 with reference TRBV19 and TRBJ1-6 gives the whole variable domain DGGITQSPKYLFRKEGQNVTLSCEQNLNHDAMYWYRQDPGQGLRLIYYSQIVNDFQKGDIAEGYSVSREKKESFPLTVTSAQKNPTAFYLCASSGTGGNSPLHFGNGTRLTVT.

The chain has TRBV7-9 and TRBJ2-3; 7 bases fit TRBD2. Germline trimming cut 5 bases from V and 1 base from J; bases unmatched to any gene: 9. Germline CDR1 reads SEHNR; CDR2 reads FQNEAQ (reference sequence). This CDR3 has 16 amino acids. The CDR3 region is CASSPPSGIGTDTQYF. In nucleotides, the CDR3 is TGTGCCAGCAGCCCTCCTAGCGGCATCGGCACAGATACGCAGTATTTT. Looking up the rest from reference TRBV7-9 and TRBJ2-3 gives the full variable domain: DTGVSQNPRHKITKRGQNVTFRCDPISEHNRLYWYRQTLGQGPEFLTYFQNEAQLEKSRLLSDRFSAERPKGSFSTLEIQRTEQGDSAMYLCASSPPSGIGTDTQYFGPGTRLTVL.

The V gene is TRBV11-2, the J gene TRBJ1-5; no firm D call. Germline lookup yields CDR1 SGHAT and CDR2 FQNNGV. CDR3 length: 15 residues. Trimming took off 0 bases at V and 7 bases at J, with 13 bases between the two ends. The CDR3 loop reads CASSLDMAGGQPQHF. CDR3 sequence (DNA): TGTGCCAGCAGCTTAGATATGGCGGGAGGACAGCCCCAGCATTTT.

V and J are TRBV7-2 and TRBJ2-7, with D perhaps matching TRBD1 (5 bases). CDR3 length: 15 residues. CDR1 and CDR2 (germline): SGHTA, FQGNSA. Trimming pared 3 bases from V and 3 bases from J, leaving 15 bases between. This CDR3 is CASSFGHGGNYEQYF. For the CDR3, the DNA is TGTGCCAGCAGCTTCGGACACGGCGGAAACTACGAGCAGTACTTC.

The chain uses TRBV15 and TRBJ2-7; tentative D call: TRBD2 (6 bases). Trimming stripped 0 bases from V and 6 bases from J, with 15 bases between. The CDR3 covers 15 residues. Germline lookup yields CDR1 LNHNV and CDR2 YYDKDF (reference sequence). CDR3 sequence: CATSRDRSGVFEQYF. CDR3 DNA: TGTGCCACCAGCAGAGATCGTTCGGGAGTTTTCGAGCAGTACTTC.

CDR3 sequence (DNA): TGTGCCAGCAGTGCCCCGACAGGGGGTAATTCACCCCTCCACTTT. This sequence encodes CASSAPTGGNSPLHF. V usage is TRBV27 and J usage is TRBJ1-6, with 9 bases fitting TRBD1. The CDR3 sequence is 15 residues long. Germline CDR1 reads MNHEY; CDR2 reads SMNVEV (reference sequence). With V trimmed by 5 bases and J by 6 bases, 5 bases remained unmatched.